These T cell receptor beta chains were read from a single sample in a study of cytomegalovirus exposure and HLA in healthy donors. Sequenced by immunoSEQ multiplex PCR; TCRdb stores in-frame clones only, minus some. Among 130,000 to 150,000 clones listed, roughly 76% were seen once. The sequencing input was PBMCs. All receptors derive from a man between 18 and 35 years old in good health and CMV-seronegative. Both conserved end residues are trimmed from each CDR3. D genes are given only for firm matches.

V gene: TRBV6-1
J gene: TRBJ1-6
D gene: TRBD1
CDR3 protein: ASSLPTGLGSPLH

V gene: TRBV19
J gene: TRBJ2-1
D gene: TRBD2
CDR3 protein: ASSTSGSFYNEQF

V gene: TRBV5-1
J gene: TRBJ2-6
D gene: TRBD1
CDR3 protein: ASSWAGTGVNVLT

V gene: TRBV27
J gene: TRBJ2-7
D gene: TRBD1
CDR3 protein: ASREAGGGDYEQY

V gene: TRBV25-1
J gene: TRBJ1-2
D gene: NA
CDR3 protein: ASSDPSGVNYGYT

V gene: TRBV25-1
J gene: TRBJ2-1
D gene: NA
CDR3 protein: ASSPGIPNNEQF

V gene: TRBV21-1
J gene: TRBJ2-7
D gene: NA
CDR3 protein: ASSSRGTRSYEQY

V gene: TRBV11-3
J gene: TRBJ2-1
D gene: NA
CDR3 protein: ASSRLATGEQF

V gene: TRBV6-1
J gene: TRBJ2-1
D gene: NA
CDR3 protein: ASSEDSSYNEQF

V gene: TRBV19
J gene: TRBJ2-5
D gene: NA
CDR3 protein: ASSMNREETQY

V gene: TRBV30
J gene: TRBJ2-5
D gene: NA
CDR3 protein: AWSGVGKRGTQY

V gene: TRBV6-6
J gene: TRBJ1-1
D gene: NA
CDR3 protein: ASSQGEVRVETEAF

V gene: TRBV30
J gene: TRBJ1-1
D gene: TRBD1
CDR3 protein: ASLGQLNTEAF

V gene: TRBV9
J gene: TRBJ1-1
D gene: NA
CDR3 protein: ASSAVQGWTEAF

V gene: TRBV29-1
J gene: TRBJ2-1
D gene: TRBD1
CDR3 protein: SVERLDREYNEQF

V gene: TRBV6-5
J gene: NA
D gene: TRBD1
CDR3 protein: ASRSTGLSYEQY

V gene: TRBV12-5
J gene: TRBJ2-7
D gene: NA
CDR3 protein: ASGPFTRTENPTSWGEDSYEQY

V gene: TRBV2
J gene: TRBJ2-5
D gene: NA
CDR3 protein: ASITGFQETQY

V gene: TRBV28
J gene: TRBJ1-3
D gene: TRBD1
CDR3 protein: ASRSGQSSGNTIY

V gene: TRBV9
J gene: TRBJ2-7
D gene: TRBD1
CDR3 protein: ASSVLGTVESEQY

V gene: TRBV21-1
J gene: TRBJ2-1
D gene: NA
CDR3 protein: ASSKEGCNRGRSGSSYNEQF

V gene: TRBV6-6
J gene: TRBJ1-2
D gene: NA
CDR3 protein: ASSGYESGGYT

V gene: TRBV6-5
J gene: NA
D gene: TRBD2
CDR3 protein: ASSRTSSYEQY

V gene: TRBV9
J gene: TRBJ2-7
D gene: NA
CDR3 protein: AMGRETGGPYEQY